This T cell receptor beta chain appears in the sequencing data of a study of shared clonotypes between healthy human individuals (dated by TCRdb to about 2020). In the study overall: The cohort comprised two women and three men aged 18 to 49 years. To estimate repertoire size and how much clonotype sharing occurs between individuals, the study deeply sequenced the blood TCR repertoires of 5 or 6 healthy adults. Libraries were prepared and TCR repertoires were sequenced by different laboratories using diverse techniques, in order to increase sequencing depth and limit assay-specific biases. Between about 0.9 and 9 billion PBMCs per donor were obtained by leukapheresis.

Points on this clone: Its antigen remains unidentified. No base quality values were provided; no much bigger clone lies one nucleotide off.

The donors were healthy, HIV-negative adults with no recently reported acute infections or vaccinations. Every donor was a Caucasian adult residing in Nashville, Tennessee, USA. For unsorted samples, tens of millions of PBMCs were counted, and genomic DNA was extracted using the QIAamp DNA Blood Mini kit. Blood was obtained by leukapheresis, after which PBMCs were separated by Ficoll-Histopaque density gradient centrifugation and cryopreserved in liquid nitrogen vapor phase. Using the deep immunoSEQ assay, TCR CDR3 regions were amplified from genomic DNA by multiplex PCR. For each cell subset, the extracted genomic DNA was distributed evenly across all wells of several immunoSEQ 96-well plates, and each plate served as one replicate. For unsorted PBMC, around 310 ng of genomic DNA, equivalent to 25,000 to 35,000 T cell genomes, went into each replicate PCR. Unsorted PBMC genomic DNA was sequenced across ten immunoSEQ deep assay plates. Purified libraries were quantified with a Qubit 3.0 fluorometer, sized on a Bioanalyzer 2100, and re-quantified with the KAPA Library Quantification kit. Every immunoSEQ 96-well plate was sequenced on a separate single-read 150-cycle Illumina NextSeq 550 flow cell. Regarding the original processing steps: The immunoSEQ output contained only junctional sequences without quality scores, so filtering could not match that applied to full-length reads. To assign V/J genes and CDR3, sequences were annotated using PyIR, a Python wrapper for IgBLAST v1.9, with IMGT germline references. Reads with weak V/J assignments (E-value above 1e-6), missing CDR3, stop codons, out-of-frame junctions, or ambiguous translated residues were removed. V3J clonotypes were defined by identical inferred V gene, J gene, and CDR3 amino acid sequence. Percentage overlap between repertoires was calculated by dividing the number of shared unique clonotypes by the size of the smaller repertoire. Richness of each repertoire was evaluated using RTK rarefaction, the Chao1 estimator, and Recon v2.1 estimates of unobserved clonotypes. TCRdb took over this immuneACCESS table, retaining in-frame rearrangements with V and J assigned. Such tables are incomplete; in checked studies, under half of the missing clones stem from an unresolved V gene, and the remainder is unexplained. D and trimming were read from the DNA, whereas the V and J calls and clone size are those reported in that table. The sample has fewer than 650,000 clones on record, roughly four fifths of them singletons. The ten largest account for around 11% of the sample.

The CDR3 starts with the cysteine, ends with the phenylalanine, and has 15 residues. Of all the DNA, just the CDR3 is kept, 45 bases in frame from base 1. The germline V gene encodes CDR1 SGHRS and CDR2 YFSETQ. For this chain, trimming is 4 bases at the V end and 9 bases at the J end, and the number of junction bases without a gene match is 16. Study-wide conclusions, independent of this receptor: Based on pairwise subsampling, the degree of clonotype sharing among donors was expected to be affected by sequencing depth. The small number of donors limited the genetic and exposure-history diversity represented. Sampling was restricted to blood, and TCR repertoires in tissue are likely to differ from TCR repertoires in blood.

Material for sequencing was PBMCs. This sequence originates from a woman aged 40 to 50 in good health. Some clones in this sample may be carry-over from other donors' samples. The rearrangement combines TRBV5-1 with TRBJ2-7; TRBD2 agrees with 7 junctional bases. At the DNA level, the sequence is TGCGCCAGCAGCCCGTGGACTAGTGGGGAGAGGACGCAGTACTTC. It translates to CASSPWTSGERTQYF.